This T cell receptor beta chain appears in the sequencing data of a study of T cells in women clearing cervical HPV infection. About the research overall: Cases: HPV16-related CIN3 or worse on histology, a couple of invasive cancers. Blood came at first lesion visit for cases, post-clearance for controls. Case blood was drawn a median approximately 150 days after lesion detection. General observations from the study: Controls had more TRBV6-7 (approximately 0.16%) than cases (roughly 0.11%).

In regard to this clone: Its antigen is undetermined. The observed sequence ends 3 residues before the CDR3 terminus, with the missing tail filled in from the germline J gene.

Germline values: CDR1 SGHDT, CDR2 YYEEEE. The CDR3 length is 14 residues. J lost 3 bases, V lost 4 bases, and 4 bases had no gene match. Some clones are missing from TCRdb's copy, which holds only in-frame ones; the method was immunoSEQ multiplex PCR. There are 18,000 or so clones in the sample, with approximately 14% held by the top ten. Material: blood buffy coat. The rearrangement links TRBV5-6 to TRBJ2-5, with 9 bases that match TRBD1. This sequence was found in a woman between 18 and 69 years old with a cervical HPV16 infection that either progressed to CIN3+ or cleared (not recorded which). The CDR3 spells CASSATGGKETQYF. The CDR3 bases that were read are TGTGCCAGCAGCGCGACAGGGGGAAAAGAGACC.